Following are 20 T cell receptor beta chains from one sample sequenced in a study of T cells in Graves' hyperthyroidism and ophthalmopathy (dated by TCRdb to between 2018 and 2020). To prepare the library, multiplex PCR was applied. Instrument on record: Illumina HiSeq 2000. Amplification of TCR beta CDR3 regions was carried out from RNA transcripts. For the first round of RT-PCR on the TCR CDR3, the HTBI primer set was used together with the Qiagen OneStep RT-PCR kit. TCRdb redid the processing of the public reads, applying fastp at Q25 and MiXCR, and retained in-frame beta chains. Identical CDR3 proteins give one entry, which carries the most common genes and DNA. The sample includes some 300,000 distinct CDR3 sequences, with approximately 15% observed a single time. Under 8% of the sample is in the top ten clones. Sample: blood. The receptors originated from a middle-aged woman with Graves' hyperthyroidism.

The genes are TRBV5-8 and TRBJ2-3; D not certain. This CDR3 is 14 amino acids long. Germline V gene lookup returns CDR1 SGHTS and CDR2 YDEGEE. V was shortened by 1 base and J by 2 bases, with 8 bases between the two germline ends. The CDR3 DNA reads as TGTGCCAGCAGCTTGATCCAGATCACAGATACGCAGTATTTT. This translates into CASSLIQITDTQYF. Drawing the rest from reference TRBV5-8 and TRBJ2-3, the complete variable domain is EAGVTQSPTHLIKTRGQQATLRCSPISGHTSVYWYQQALGLGLQFLLWYDEGEERNRGNFPPRFSGRQFPNYSSELNVNALELEDSALYLCASSLIQITDTQYFGPGTRLTVL.

Of note for this clonotype: A much larger clone sits a single nucleotide away, making a read error possible. V is TRBV6-1 and J is TRBJ1-1, with 12 positions matching TRBD1. Germline CDR1 reads MNHNS; CDR2 reads SASEGT. The CDR3 spans 16 residues. The CDR3 is CAGRPGTGGPRTEAFF. The CDR3 DNA is TGTGCCGGCAGGCCCGGGACAGGGGGCCCTCGAACTGAAGCTTTCTTT.

This clonotype has ten or more counts. This chain links TRBV2 with TRBJ1-1; 9 nucleotides line up with TRBD1. Germline CDR1 SNHLY, CDR2 FYNNEI. V was clipped by 4 bases and J by 4 bases; unmatched bases: 1. The CDR3 spans 13 residues. The CDR3 is CASSGTGATEAFF. As DNA, the CDR3 is TGTGCCAGCAGTGGGACAGGGGCCACTGAAGCTTTCTTT.

The CDR3 DNA reads as TGTGCCAGTAGTATTGGGAGGGAGCGGGGACGGGCCCAGTACTTC. Its protein is CASSIGRERGRAQYF. The chain carries TRBV19 and TRBJ2-5; 7 bases align to TRBD2. There are 15 residues in the CDR3. Germline V gene lookup returns CDR1 LNHDA and CDR2 SQIVND (reference sequence). J was trimmed by 9 bases and V by 3 bases; bases with no gene match: 13. Full variable domain (outside the CDR3, taken from reference TRBV19 and TRBJ2-5): DGGITQSPKYLFRKEGQNVTLSCEQNLNHDAMYWYRQDPGQGLRLIYYSQIVNDFQKGDIAEGYSVSREKKESFPLTVTSAQKNPTAFYLCASSIGRERGRAQYFGPGTRLLVL.

This clonotype was counted at least ten times. Here the CDR3 DNA reads TGCAGTGCTCGAACGGCAGGGGGCGCAACAGATACGCAGTATTTT. Its translation: CSARTAGGATDTQYF. V gene TRBV20-1 combines with J gene TRBJ2-3, with 8 bases that match TRBD1. The CDR3 spans 15 residues. The germline CDR1 and CDR2 sequences are DFQATT and SNEGSKA (reference sequence). The V gene end was trimmed by 5 bases and the J gene end by 3 bases; junction bases not matched to a gene: 10.

This clonotype was recorded at least ten times. This rearrangement joins TRBV3-1 to TRBJ1-4, with a possible D match to TRBD1 (6 bases). Trimming removed 1 base at V and 8 bases at J, with 17 bases between. The CDR3 length is 16 residues. Germline loops: CDR1 LGHDT, CDR2 YNNKEL (reference sequence). DNA of the CDR3: TGTGCCAGCAGCCAAGGACGGAACAGGGCACGGGAAAAACTGTTTTTT. Its translation is CASSQGRNRAREKLFF.

This clonotype appeared a few times. CDR3 sequence (DNA): TGCGCCAGCAGCCAAGGAATGATGGCACCTGAAGCTTTCTTT. Translating gives CASSQGMMAPEAFF. This rearrangement joins TRBV4-1 to TRBJ1-1; D is unresolved. Germline CDR1 is MGHRA and CDR2 is YSYEKL. There are 14 residues in the CDR3. V gave up 1 base and J gave up 6 bases, with 12 bases separating them.

The gene calls are TRBV5-1 and TRBJ1-1, with 9 bases identical to TRBD1. Trimming removed 4 bases from V and 7 bases from J; junction bases left unmatched: 8. Germline V gene data show CDR1 as SGHRS and CDR2 as YFSETQ. The CDR3 contains 14 residues. CDR3 amino acids: CASSTLTGGFEAFF. The DNA for the CDR3 is TGCGCCAGCAGCACCCTGACAGGGGGTTTTGAAGCTTTCTTT.

This clonotype has ten or more counts. The chain links TRBV7-2 to TRBJ1-1; D possibly corresponds to TRBD1 (5 bases). V lost 2 bases and J 5 bases, leaving 15 bases between the germline ends. There are 15 residues in the CDR3. Germline V CDR1 and CDR2: SGHTA, FQGNSA. The chain's CDR3 is CASSLYKGGGTEAFF. The CDR3 nucleotides are TGTGCCAGCAGCTTATATAAAGGCGGGGGTACTGAAGCTTTCTTT.

This clonotype has at least ten counts. The chain employs TRBV28 and TRBJ1-5; D perhaps matches TRBD1 (5 bases). Germline lookup yields CDR1 MDHEN and CDR2 SYDVKM. The CDR3 loop spans 15 amino acids. Deletions cut 5 bases from V and 9 bases from J, with 20 bases between. In DNA form, the CDR3 reads TGTGCCAGCAGTACCCTGGGGGTCTTGCAGGGGCCCCAGCATTTT. Translation: CASSTLGVLQGPQHF.

This clonotype was observed a few times. V and J are TRBV7-9 and TRBJ2-5; 9 nucleotides align to TRBD1. V gave up 4 bases and J gave up 5 bases; unmatched junction bases: 11. In germline, CDR1 is SEHNR, CDR2 FQNEAQ (reference sequence). The CDR3 has 16 amino acids. CDR3 residues: CASSSQTGGEFETQYF. CDR3 nucleotides: TGTGCCAGCAGCTCACAAACAGGGGGCGAATTTGAGACCCAGTACTTC. Variable domain in full (rest from reference TRBV7-9 and TRBJ2-5): DTGVSQNPRHKITKRGQNVTFRCDPISEHNRLYWYRQTLGQGPEFLTYFQNEAQLEKSRLLSDRFSAERPKGSFSTLEIQRTEQGDSAMYLCASSSQTGGEFETQYFGPGTRLLVL.

In its sample, this clonotype was seen many times. J is TRBJ2-7 and V is TRBV12-3 or TRBV12-4; 7 bases line up with TRBD1. V shed 0 bases and J 6 bases; nucleotides not matched to a gene: 2. The CDR3 is 13 residues long. The CDR3 loop is CASSLAGQIEQYF. CDR3 coding DNA: TGTGCCAGCAGTTTAGCGGGACAGATCGAGCAGTACTTC.

As regards this clonotype: The germline gene is not matched at one end of the junction; a read error may be the cause. V and J are TRBV20-1 and TRBJ2-7; 10 bases line up with TRBD2. This CDR3 contains 14 residues. The germline gives CDR1 DFQATT, CDR2 SNEGSKA (reference sequence). CDR3 bases: TGCAGTGCAAGAGGGGTAGCGGGAGGTTACGAGCAGTACTTC. Translating gives CSARGVAGGYEQYF.

The rearrangement links TRBV20-1 to TRBJ2-1; 14 bases map to TRBD2. The V gene's germline CDR1 is DFQATT and CDR2 SNEGSKA (reference sequence). The CDR3 sequence is 16 residues long. The ends lost 3 bases at V and 5 bases at J; junction bases unmatched: 6. The CDR3: CSARTSGRAMHNEQFF. The CDR3 nucleotides read TGCAGTGCTAGGACTAGCGGGAGGGCCATGCACAATGAGCAGTTCTTC.

This clonotype has ten or more counts. V and J are TRBV11-2 and TRBJ2-2; D remains ambiguous. The V and J ends lost 6 bases and 7 bases respectively, with 9 bases between them. The CDR3 has 12 residues. CDR1 SGHAT and CDR2 FQNNGV come from the germline V gene. The CDR3 protein is CASRRLGGELFF. The CDR3 DNA follows: TGTGCCAGCAGGAGACTCGGCGGGGAGCTGTTTTTT.

This clonotype was detected many times. V and J are TRBV7-2 and TRBJ2-3, with 14 bases that match TRBD2. This CDR3 has 14 residues. V dropped 5 bases and J dropped 7; count of bases not matched to a gene: 2. Germline values: CDR1 SGHTA, CDR2 FQGNSA. The CDR3: CASSGTSGSNTQYF. The CDR3 coding sequence is TGTGCCAGCAGCGGGACTAGCGGGAGTAATACGCAGTATTTT. The full variable domain, completed using reference TRBV7-2 and TRBJ2-3, is GAGVSQSPSNKVTEKGKDVELRCDPISGHTALYWYRQSLGQGLEFLIYFQGNSAPDKSGLPSDRFSAERTGGSVSTLTIQRTQQEDSAVYLCASSGTSGSNTQYFGPGTRLTVL.

A note on this clonotype: A read error is possible here, since a much larger clone lies one base away. The rearrangement links TRBV20-1 to TRBJ2-5, with 10 bases that match TRBD1. The V gene end was trimmed by 6 bases and the J gene end by 3 bases; junction bases not matched to a gene: 10. The V gene's germline CDR1 is DFQATT and CDR2 SNEGSKA (reference sequence). The CDR3 has 15 residues. The CDR3 DNA sequence: TGCAGTGCGCAAGAGCCCGGGACAGGGGAAGAGACCCAGTACTTC. This encodes CSAQEPGTGEETQYF.

This clonotype was recorded at least ten times. The V call is TRBV6-5, the J call TRBJ1-1, with TRBD1 as a possible D gene (5 bases). V was trimmed by 0 bases and J by 5 bases, leaving 13 bases between them. Germline V gene lookup returns CDR1 MNHEY and CDR2 SVGAGI. The CDR3 is 15 amino acids. CDR3 DNA: TGTGCCAGCAGTTACTCGGGCAGGGCTCGAACTGAAGCTTTCTTT. This gives the protein CASSYSGRARTEAFF.

V is TRBV27 and J is TRBJ1-6, with D uncertain. V was pared by 6 bases and J by 5 bases, with 17 bases between. Looked up from germline, CDR1 is MNHEY and CDR2 is SMNVEV (reference sequence). The CDR3 length is 16 residues. CDR3 region: CASRPSSGNNNSPLHF. In nucleotides, the CDR3 is TGTGCCAGCAGACCCAGTTCCGGGAACAATAATTCACCCCTCCACTTT.

Ten or more counts support this clonotype. This sequence joins TRBV11-2 and TRBJ2-1, with D possibly matching TRBD2 (6 bases). The CDR3 has 16 residues. Germline V gene lookup returns CDR1 SGHAT and CDR2 FQNNGV. Between the trimmed V and J ends, which lost 5 bases and 6 bases, there was a span of 20 bases. The CDR3 sequence: CASSLRGLKTSNEQFF. CDR3 in DNA: TGTGCCAGCAGCCTTAGGGGACTTAAGACATCCAATGAGCAGTTCTTC. Using reference TRBV11-2 and TRBJ2-1 for the parts outside the CDR3, the full variable domain is EAGVAQSPRYKIIEKRQSVAFWCNPISGHATLYWYQQILGQGPKLLIQFQNNGVVDDSQLPKDRFSAERLKGVDSTLKIQPAKLEDSAVYLCASSLRGLKTSNEQFFGPGTRLTVL.